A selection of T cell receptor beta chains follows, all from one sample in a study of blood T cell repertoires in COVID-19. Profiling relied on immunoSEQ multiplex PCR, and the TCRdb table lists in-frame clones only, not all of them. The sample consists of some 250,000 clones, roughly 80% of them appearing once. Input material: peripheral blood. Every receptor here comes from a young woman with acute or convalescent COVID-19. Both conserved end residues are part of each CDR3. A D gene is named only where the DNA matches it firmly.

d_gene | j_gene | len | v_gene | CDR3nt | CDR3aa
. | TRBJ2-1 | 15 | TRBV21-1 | TGTGCCAGCAGCGGTAGCGGAGTCTCCTACAATGAGCAGTTCTTC | CASSGSGVSYNEQFF
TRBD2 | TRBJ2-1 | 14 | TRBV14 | TGTGCCAGCAGCCAAGATAGCGGGTTCAGTGAGCAGTTCTTC | CASSQDSGFSEQFF
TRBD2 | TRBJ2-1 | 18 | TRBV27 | TGTGCCAGCAGTTCCGCCTCAAGGACTAGCGGGAGGGCCAATGAGCAGTTCTTC | CASSSASRTSGRANEQFF
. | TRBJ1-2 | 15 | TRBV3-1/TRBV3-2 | TGTGCCAGCAGCCCACCCCAGGTGGCCCGAGATGGCTACACCTTC | CASSPPQVARDGYTF
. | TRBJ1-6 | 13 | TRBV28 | TGTGCCAGCACTCGCGGGGAGGATTCACCCCTCCACTTT | CASTRGEDSPLHF
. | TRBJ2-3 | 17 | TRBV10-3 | TGTGCCATCAGTGAGTCGGCGGGCCTTTCCTTCACAGATACGCAGTATTTT | CAISESAGLSFTDTQYF
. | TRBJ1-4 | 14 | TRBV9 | TGTGCCAGCAGCCCCCGGACAGATAATGAAAAACTGTTTTTT | CASSPRTDNEKLFF
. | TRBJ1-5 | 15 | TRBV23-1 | TGCGCCAGCAGTCAGCCCCGGACAGTTTCTAGGCCCCAGCATTTT | CASSQPRTVSRPQHF
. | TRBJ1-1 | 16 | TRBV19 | TGTGCCAGTAGTATTGGGGGCTTAGGGGTTCACACTGAAGCTTTCTTT | CASSIGGLGVHTEAFF
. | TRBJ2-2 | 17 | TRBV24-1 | TGTGCCACCAGTCCGGACAACTCACGCGCGAACACCGGGGAGCTGTTTTTT | CATSPDNSRANTGELFF
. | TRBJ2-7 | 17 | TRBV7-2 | TGTGCCAGCAGCGTTGGATGGTCTAACAGGGTACCCTACGAGCAGTACTTC | CASSVGWSNRVPYEQYF
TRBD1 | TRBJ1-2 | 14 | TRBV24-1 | TGTGCCACCAGCGCCCGACAGGGGACCTATGGCTACACCTTC | CATSARQGTYGYTF
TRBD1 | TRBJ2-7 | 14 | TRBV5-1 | TGCGCCAGCAGCTGGGACAGGTACCCCTACGAGCAGTACTTC | CASSWDRYPYEQYF
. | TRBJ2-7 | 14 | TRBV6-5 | TGTGCCAGCAGTTACGCCCAGTTTTACGACGAGCAGTACTTC | CASSYAQFYDEQYF
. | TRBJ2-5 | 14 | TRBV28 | TGTGCCAGCAGTTATCCCACAGGGTTTGAGACCCAGTACTTC | CASSYPTGFETQYF
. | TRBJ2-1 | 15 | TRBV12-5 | TGTGCTAGTGGGCGGGACCGGGGGTCCTACAATGAGCAGTTCTTC | CASGRDRGSYNEQFF